The next 27 T cell receptor beta chains were all read from a single sample in a study of T cells in Graves' hyperthyroidism and ophthalmopathy. Amplified TCR beta CDR3 regions derived from RNA transcripts. TCR CDR3 underwent first-round RT-PCR with the HTBI primer set. TCRdb independently ran MiXCR on the multiplex PCR reads; one entry per CDR3 protein. The profile shows fewer than 350,000 distinct CDR3 sequences, 21% of them singletons. The sample comprised blood. These receptors were collected from a woman aged 45-59 years with Graves' hyperthyroidism.

As for this clonotype: Being one base from a much bigger clone, this may be a read error. The chain links TRBV11-3 to TRBJ2-7, with D tentatively TRBD2 (5 bases). CDR1 and CDR2 from the germline V gene are SGHNT and YENEEA. This CDR3 spans 14 amino acids. CDR3 amino acids: CASSFLGIGLERYF. The CDR3 DNA sequence: TGTGCCAGCAGCTTCCTCGGGATCGGTCTCGAGCGGTACTTC. Filled out from reference TRBV11-3 and TRBJ2-7, the complete variable domain reads EAGVVQSPRYKIIEKKQPVAFWCNPISGHNTLYWYLQNLGQGPELLIRYENEEAVDDSQLPKDRFSAERLKGVDSTLKIQPAELGDSAVYLCASSFLGIGLERYFGPGTRLTVT.

This clonotype showed up many times. V usage is TRBV6-1 and J usage is TRBJ2-3, with D perhaps matching TRBD1 (6 bases). The CDR3 has 12 amino acids. Between the trimmed V and J ends, which lost 6 bases and 6 bases, there was a span of 10 bases. Germline CDR1 is MNHNS and CDR2 is SASEGT. The CDR3 loop reads CASRGQGDTQYF. CDR3 sequence (DNA): TGTGCCAGCAGGGGCCAGGGGGATACGCAGTATTTT.

This clonotype was found once. J is TRBJ2-3 and V is TRBV9; D is unresolved. The germline V gene encodes CDR1 SGDLS and CDR2 YYNGEE. This CDR3 spans 14 amino acids. V lost 3 bases and J lost 10, with 18 bases in between. The CDR3 loop is CASSARDPQIAQYF. In DNA form, the CDR3 reads TGTGCCAGCAGCGCCCGCGACCCACAGATAGCGCAGTATTTT.

This clonotype was seen many times. The chain has TRBV3-1 and TRBJ2-1; TRBD1 is a possible D gene (6 bases). V was pared by 4 bases and J by 3 bases, with 13 bases between. The CDR3 is 15 residues long. Looked up from germline, CDR1 is LGHDT and CDR2 is YNNKEL (reference sequence). The CDR3 sequence is CASSPRQVLYNEQFF. DNA for the CDR3: TGTGCCAGCAGCCCAAGACAGGTCCTCTACAATGAGCAGTTCTTC.

This clonotype was counted between two and nine times. This chain links TRBV10-3 with TRBJ1-4; D perhaps matches TRBD1 (6 bases). Trimming removed 2 bases at V and 5 bases at J, with 9 bases between. Germline loops: CDR1 ENHRY, CDR2 SYGVKD. The CDR3 length is 14 residues. The CDR3 sequence is CAISEGGPNEKLFF. The CDR3 DNA sequence: TGTGCCATCAGTGAGGGGGGGCCAAATGAAAAACTGTTTTTT.

This clonotype came up many times. This chain uses TRBV7-8 with TRBJ2-7; D perhaps matches TRBD2 (7 bases). The CDR3 contains 16 residues. V gave up 2 bases and J gave up 3 bases, with 17 bases separating them. Per the germline V gene, CDR1 is SGHVS and CDR2 is FQNEAQ. Here the CDR3 reads CASSLRGGVNYYEQYF. The DNA of the CDR3 is TGTGCCAGCAGCTTAAGGGGGGGGGTCAACTACTACGAGCAGTACTTC.

This clonotype was detected only a few times. V and J are TRBV20-1 and TRBJ2-1; TRBD2 agrees at 9 bases. The germline CDR1 and CDR2 sequences are DFQATT and SNEGSKA (reference sequence). CDR3 length equals 15 residues. The trim removed 0 bases at V and 5 bases at J, leaving 5 bases unmatched. The CDR3 coding sequence is TGCAGTGCTAGAGATTTGGGACTAGCAGACAATGAGCAGTTCTTC. Its translation: CSARDLGLADNEQFF.

The V gene is TRBV11-2, the J gene TRBJ2-5; 13 bases are a match to TRBD2. Germline trimming cut 8 bases from V and 5 bases from J; bases unmatched to any gene: 8. CDR3 length equals 15 residues. Germline CDR1 and CDR2: SGHAT and FQNNGV. This CDR3 reads CASVLAGGPGETQYF. The CDR3 region has the DNA TGTGCCAGCGTACTAGCGGGAGGGCCGGGGGAGACCCAGTACTTC.

This clonotype was seen many times. This chain joins TRBV5-1 and TRBJ2-1; 10 bases match TRBD2. The CDR3 is 15 amino acids. Trimming removed 0 bases from V and 6 bases from J; junction bases left unmatched: 3. Germline CDR1 is SGHRS and CDR2 is YFSETQ. The CDR3: CASSLGRTSGNEQFF. The CDR3 DNA reads TGCGCCAGCAGCTTGGGGAGGACTAGCGGCAATGAGCAGTTCTTC. Supplemented by reference TRBV5-1 and TRBJ2-1, the full variable domain reads KAGVTQTPRYLIKTRGQQVTLSCSPISGHRSVSWYQQTPGQGLQFLFEYFSETQRNKGNFPGRFSGRQFSNSRSEMNVSTLELGDSALYLCASSLGRTSGNEQFFGPGTRLTVL.

This rearrangement joins TRBV5-1 to TRBJ2-7, with 8 nucleotides matching TRBD2. CDR1 and CDR2 (germline): SGHRS, YFSETQ. V gave up 4 bases and J gave up 5 bases; unmatched junction bases: 11. This CDR3 has 15 residues. CDR3 bases: TGCGCCAGCAGCGCGGGGGGCGACAGAAAGGACGAGCAGTACTTC. This codes for CASSAGGDRKDEQYF.

The CDR3 protein is CASSPDRDNTEAFF. CDR3 sequence (DNA): TGTGCCAGCAGTCCGGACAGGGACAACACTGAAGCTTTCTTT. This chain joins TRBV2 and TRBJ1-1, with TRBD1 matching 8 bases. Germline V gene data show CDR1 as SNHLY and CDR2 as FYNNEI. The CDR3 spans 14 residues. Trimming took 5 bases from V and 2 from J; bases not matched to a gene: 4. Based on the CDR3 plus reference TRBV2 and TRBJ1-1, the full variable domain is EPEVTQTPSHQVTQMGQEVILRCVPISNHLYFYWYRQILGQKVEFLVSFYNNEISEKSEIFDDQFSVERPDGSNFTLKIRSTKLEDSAMYFCASSPDRDNTEAFFGQGTRLTVV.

There are many counts of this clonotype. The chain combines TRBV28 with TRBJ2-3; possible D gene TRBD2, 6 bases. The ends were cut back, 8 bases at V and 5 bases at J, with 23 bases in the middle. Looked up from germline, CDR1 is MDHEN and CDR2 is SYDVKM. CDR3 size: 16 residues. DNA of the CDR3: TGTGCCAGCCGCTCAGGGCGGGGCCTACCGGGAGATACGCAGTATTTT. Translation gives CASRSGRGLPGDTQYF.

This chain joins TRBV29-1 and TRBJ1-6; D perhaps matches TRBD1 (5 bases). Germline V gene lookup returns CDR1 SQVTM and CDR2 ANQGSEA. The CDR3 runs 12 residues. V dropped 4 bases and J dropped 14 bases, with 15 bases sitting between them. The CDR3 is CSVGQIGEALHF. CDR3 nucleotide sequence: TGCAGCGTTGGACAGATTGGTGAGGCCCTCCACTTT.

Ten or more counts support this clonotype. The chain carries TRBV7-8 and TRBJ1-2; D gene uncertain. Trimming stripped 10 bases from V and 5 bases from J, with 17 bases between. The CDR3 sequence is 13 residues long. Looked up from germline, CDR1 is SGHVS and CDR2 is FQNEAQ. CDR3 sequence (DNA): TGTGCCACCGCAGTTGGGCTAGGATATGGCTACACCTTC. As protein: CATAVGLGYGYTF.

This clonotype was counted between two and nine times. This sequence joins TRBV7-2 and TRBJ2-5; D may be TRBD2 (5 bases). Trimming stripped 5 bases from V and 0 bases from J, with 13 bases between. From germline, CDR1 is SGHTA and CDR2 FQGNSA. This CDR3 spans 15 amino acids. The CDR3 region has the DNA TGTGCCAGCAGCCCGGCGTCGGGGAACCAAGAGACCCAGTACTTC. Translation: CASSPASGNQETQYF.

This clonotype has at least ten counts. The V and J genes are TRBV6-5 and TRBJ1-2, with TRBD1 as a possible D gene (5 bases). The CDR3 extends over 11 amino acids. CDR1 and CDR2 from the germline V gene are MNHEY and SVGAGI. V was pared by 8 bases and J by 12 bases, with 16 bases between. This CDR3 reads CASGDRRVHTF. The CDR3 coding sequence is TGTGCCAGCGGGGACCGCAGGGTCCACACCTTC.

In this sample, this clonotype turned up a few times. The chain is built from TRBV5-4 and TRBJ1-6; TRBD1 matches 7 bases. V dropped 5 bases and J dropped 10; count of bases not matched to a gene: 9. CDR1 is SGHNT and CDR2 is YYREEE in the germline V gene (reference sequence). The CDR3 is made up of 14 amino acids. The CDR3 loop reads CASRQQGSRSPLHF. The CDR3 DNA is TGTGCCAGCAGACAACAGGGGTCTAGGTCACCCCTCCACTTT.

This clonotype was found many times. The genes are TRBV4-1 and TRBJ1-1; 7 nucleotides match TRBD1. This CDR3 is built from 14 residues. The ends lost 1 base at V and 6 bases at J; junction bases unmatched: 5. Per the germline V gene, CDR1 is MGHRA and CDR2 is YSYEKL. The CDR3 bases are TGCGCCAGCAGCCAAGCACAGGGGAGGGCTGAAGCTTTCTTT. Residues: CASSQAQGRAEAFF.

This clonotype was counted between two and nine times. The CDR3 nucleotides read TGCAGTGCTAGACGACAATATACCGGGAGCTATGGCTACACCTTC. Protein product: CSARRQYTGSYGYTF. The V gene is TRBV20-1, the J gene TRBJ1-2, with unresolved D. CDR3 length equals 15 residues. Deletions cut 2 bases from V and 4 bases from J, with 17 bases between. Germline V gene lookup returns CDR1 DFQATT and CDR2 SNEGSKA (reference sequence).

This clonotype was counted ten times or more. The chain joins TRBV27 to TRBJ2-2; 7 bases map to TRBD1. V lost 4 bases, J lost 6 bases, and 8 bases stayed unmatched. CDR3 size: 15 residues. Germline lookup yields CDR1 MNHEY and CDR2 SMNVEV (reference sequence). CDR3 DNA sequence: TGTGCCAGCAGTTCCCGACAGGGTAACTCCGGGGAGCTGTTTTTT. Encoded protein: CASSSRQGNSGELFF.

This clonotype has a handful of counts. The chain recombines TRBV20-1 with TRBJ2-5; 8 nucleotides align to TRBD2. The CDR3 contains 12 residues. CDR1 DFQATT and CDR2 SNEGSKA come from the germline V gene (reference sequence). Trimming cost V 5 bases and J 4 bases; bases outside gene matches: 3. In DNA, the CDR3 is TGCAGTGCTGGGGGACTAGGAGAGACCCAGTACTTC. Its translation is CSAGGLGETQYF.

This clonotype was observed at least ten times. The rearrangement uses TRBV20-1 and TRBJ2-5; no clear D. This CDR3 region has 10 residues. Germline-derived CDR1 and CDR2 are DFQATT and SNEGSKA (reference sequence). V lost 5 bases, J lost 5 bases, and 6 bases lay in between. The CDR3 here is CSALRETQYF. In DNA, the CDR3 is TGCAGTGCTCTCAGGGAGACCCAGTACTTC.

The chain uses TRBV11-3 and TRBJ1-1, with TRBD1 matching over 10 bases. Germline V lookup: CDR1 SGHNT, CDR2 YENEEA. The CDR3 spans 15 residues. V lost 2 bases and J lost 4; bases outside the gene matches: 4. CDR3 sequence: CASSLPRTGGTEAFF. The CDR3 DNA is TGTGCCAGCAGCTTACCCCGGACAGGGGGCACTGAAGCTTTCTTT.

The chain uses TRBV5-1 and TRBJ1-1; D is perhaps TRBD1 (6 bases). CDR1 and CDR2 (germline): SGHRS, YFSETQ. This CDR3 region has 14 residues. Trimming took 1 base from V and 8 from J, leaving 15 bases between them. CDR3 residues: CASSLQGRGGEAFF. The CDR3 region has the DNA TGCGCCAGCAGCTTGCAGGGGCGCGGAGGCGAAGCTTTCTTT. Full variable domain (rest looked up from reference TRBV5-1 and TRBJ1-1): KAGVTQTPRYLIKTRGQQVTLSCSPISGHRSVSWYQQTPGQGLQFLFEYFSETQRNKGNFPGRFSGRQFSNSRSEMNVSTLELGDSALYLCASSLQGRGGEAFFGQGTRLTVV.

This clonotype was seen a handful of times. The chain recombines TRBV5-5 with TRBJ2-6; D uncertain. CDR1 is SGHKS, CDR2 YYEKEE, per germline (reference sequence). The CDR3 runs to 15 residues. V lost 1 base and J lost 2, with 7 bases in between. The chain's CDR3 is CASSLIRAGANVLTF. For the CDR3, the DNA is TGTGCCAGCAGCTTGATCCGGGCTGGGGCCAACGTCCTGACTTTC.

This clonotype showed up many times. This sequence joins TRBV20-1 and TRBJ2-1; 9 bases line up with TRBD2. This CDR3 is built from 13 residues. The germline V gene has CDR1 DFQATT and CDR2 SNEGSKA (reference sequence). V was pared by 3 bases and J by 6 bases, with 3 bases of the junction left unmatched. CDR3 sequence reads: CSASLLAGNEQFF. CDR3 DNA sequence: TGCAGTGCTAGCCTACTAGCGGGCAATGAGCAGTTCTTC.

This clonotype has a handful of counts. The rearrangement links TRBV7-2 to TRBJ2-2; D perhaps matches TRBD2 (5 bases). Germline V gene lookup returns CDR1 SGHTA and CDR2 FQGNSA. There are 16 residues in the CDR3. With 0 bases removed from V and 3 bases from J, the gap between germline ends came to 11 bases. Here the CDR3 DNA reads TGTGCCAGCAGCTTAGCGATCGGACTGTACACCGGGGAGCTGTTTTTT. This sequence encodes CASSLAIGLYTGELFF.